This TCR beta chain came from a study of CD8 T cells in Susac syndrome. Random hexamers served to reverse transcribe roughly 0.45 to 1 ug RNA. It was immunoSEQ multiplex PCR that amplified TCR beta CDR3 across 54 Vbeta and 13 Jbeta. Each CDR3 protein is one row after TCRdb ran MiXCR on the immunoSEQ multiplex PCR reads. This sample carries 100,000 or so distinct CDR3 sequences, roughly 96% of them seen once, and the ten largest clones take 0.3%. The study's findings and limits: The total CD8+ repertoires yielded 15 to 20 Susac-specific public clones and the CD8+ TEMRA repertoires yielded about 5.

In the case of this clonotype: Antigen: not known.

The authors carried out high-throughput sequencing of TCR beta. They applied it to CD8+ and CD4+ T cells obtained from blood. With 3 bases clipped from V and 6 bases from J, the junction kept 7 bases outside the gene matches. The CDR3 is 15 residues long. CDR1 and CDR2 (germline): MRHNA, SNTAGT. V and J are TRBV6-4 and TRBJ2-3; 9 bases map to TRBD2. Sequencing was done on a sample of CD8+ T cells from PBMCs. The source of this sequence is a human donor with Susac syndrome. The CDR3 sequence is CASSEIAGDVDTQYF. CDR3 sequence (DNA): TGTGCCAGCAGTGAAATAGCGGGAGACGTGGATACGCAGTATTTT.